This T cell receptor beta chain stems from a study of blood T cell repertoires in COVID-19 (dated by TCRdb to the early 2020s). Turning to the overall study: The collaborator samples originated in the United States, Italy and Spain and spanned the acute and convalescent phases of COVID-19. The prospective study material was composed of cDNA or gDNA derived from T cells, B-cell-depleted T cells, or PBMCs. Subjects who had been exposed to COVID-19, were actively infected with it, or had recovered from it provided the deeply sampled blood TCRbeta repertoires that made up the dataset. The repertoires were made available in a free public database intended to serve as a resource for research on the immune response to SARS-CoV-2. Samples came from the ongoing ImmuneRACE study (first 160 participants) plus 1,254 subjects from 6 global collaborators. Nearly every sample came with metadata listing a de-identified subject ID, COVID-19 status, age in years and sex. Where available, HLA class I and class II types were obtained from metadata supplied by the sample provider rather than from assay-based typing. The research as a whole found: The amount of clinical and demographic metadata varied by source and participant and was provided uncurated.

The immunoSEQ Assay, a bias-controlled multiplex PCR, was used to amplify TCRbeta CDR3 regions from genomic DNA. Per the authors' processing: The number of nucleated cells in each sample was estimated from the amplification of reference gene primers within the assay. To quantify the absolute abundance of each unique TCRbeta CDR3 rearrangement, sequence reads were collapsed and filtered. For each sample, productive Simpson clonality was calculated as the square root of Simpson's diversity index across productive rearrangements. Drawn from immuneACCESS, this table holds only the in-frame rearrangements with V and J called that TCRdb kept. Clones are partly lost; checked studies trace under half to an unresolved V gene and leave the rest unexplained. The V and J calls and clone size were taken over from that table, and D and trimming were inferred from the DNA. The sample yields around 170,000 clones; about 88% were counted once. The ten largest account for roughly 26% of the sample.

Turning to this clone: The clone's antigen remains unknown. The input lacks base qualities; no much larger clone sits a single base away.

Collaborating institutions collected whole blood in K2EDTA tubes following their own protocols. For TCRbeta analysis, collaborator samples were shipped as frozen whole blood, as isolated PBMCs, or as DNA extracted from either sample type. Taken from cysteine to phenylalanine, the CDR3 has 14 residues. The read is trimmed to its CDR3 DNA, 42 bases read in frame from base 1. Trimming accounts for 0 bases at V and 8 bases at J, while the number of junction bases matched to no gene is 5. CDR1 SGDLS and CDR2 YYNGEE were looked up in the germline V gene. This sequence originates from a man in his sixties with acute or convalescent COVID-19. The chain joins TRBV9 to TRBJ2-1, and 7 bases in between align with TRBD2. The source material was peripheral blood. The DNA sequence reads TGTGCCAGCAGCGTAGGGACTAGTATCGATGAGCAGTTCTTC. Its translation reads: CASSVGTSIDEQFF.